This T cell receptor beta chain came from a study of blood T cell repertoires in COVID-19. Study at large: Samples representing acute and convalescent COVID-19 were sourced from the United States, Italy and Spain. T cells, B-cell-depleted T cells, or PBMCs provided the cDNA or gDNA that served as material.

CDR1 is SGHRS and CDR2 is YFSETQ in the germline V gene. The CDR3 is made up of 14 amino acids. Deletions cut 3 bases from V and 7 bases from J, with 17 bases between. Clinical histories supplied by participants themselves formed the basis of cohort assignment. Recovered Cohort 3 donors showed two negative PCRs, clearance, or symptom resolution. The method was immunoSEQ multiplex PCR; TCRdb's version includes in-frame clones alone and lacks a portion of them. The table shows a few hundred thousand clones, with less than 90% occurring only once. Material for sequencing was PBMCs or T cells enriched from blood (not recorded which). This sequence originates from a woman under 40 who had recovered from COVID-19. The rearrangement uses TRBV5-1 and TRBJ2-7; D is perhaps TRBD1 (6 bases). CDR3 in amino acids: CASSSGTTLGEQYF. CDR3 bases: TGCGCCAGCAGCTCCGGGACAACTCTAGGAGAGCAGTACTTC.